This entry lists 9 T cell receptor beta chains sequenced from one sample in a study of radiation and T cells in renal cell carcinoma (dated by TCRdb to about 2020). In the paper's terms, the time point label means: blood 4 weeks post-SBRT, at nephrectomy. In light of the paper, this sample's treatment or condition label describes: 15 Gy SBRT to primary tumor, nephrectomy 4 weeks later. Library preparation used the immunoSEQ multiplex PCR assay. Not all clones reach the TCRdb copy of this immuneACCESS table, which keeps in-frame sequences only. Checked studies attribute under half of the gap to unresolved V genes and leave the rest unexplained. Recorded for this sample are roughly 58,000 clones; about three quarters of them occurred a single time. The ten top clones hold approximately 6.8% of the sample. The sample in question was blood, obtained from a patient whose treatment included radiotherapy and nephrectomy. Receptors were obtained from a man aged 55 to 70 with renal cell carcinoma.

This chain links TRBV7-8 with TRBJ2-7; D gene unclear. Trimming shortened V by 1 base and J by 5 bases, and 9 bases separated the two germline ends. Looked up from germline, CDR1 is SGHVS and CDR2 is FQNEAQ. This CDR3 has 13 residues. As DNA, the CDR3 is TGTGCCAGCAGCTTAGATCGCCTGGACGAGCAGTACGTC. This encodes CASSLDRLDEQYV.

This clone was counted once. The gene calls are TRBV6-1 and TRBJ2-5; 8 bases line up with TRBD2. The CDR3 contains 16 residues. The germline CDR1 and CDR2 sequences are MNHNS and SASEGT. The V segment lost 3 bases and the J segment 4 bases; nucleotides outside the gene matches: 10. CDR3 DNA: TGTGCCAGCAGTGATGGGAGGGGACTAGGGGGAGAGACCCAGTACTTC. Amino acids: CASSDGRGLGGETQYF.

The CDR3 nucleotides read TGTGCCAGCAGTCAACCGGGACAGGGCGTGGTACCCCTCCACTTT. This translates into CASSQPGQGVVPLHF. The V gene is TRBV6-6, the J gene TRBJ1-6; 9 positions agree with TRBD1. There are 15 residues in the CDR3. Germline V gene sequence: CDR1 MNHNY, CDR2 SVGAGI (reference sequence). V trimming: 5 bases; J trimming: 12 bases; junction bases outside the gene matches: 11.

This clone was detected only once. The J gene is TRBJ1-2, the V gene TRBV9, with 8 bases identical to TRBD1. This CDR3 is 15 amino acids long. V trimming: 3 bases; J trimming: 3 bases; junction bases outside the gene matches: 7. CDR1 is SGDLS, CDR2 YYNGEE, per germline. The CDR3 nucleotides read TGTGCCAGCAGCGCTCAGACAGGGGAACACTATGGCTACACCTTC. This codes for CASSAQTGEHYGYTF.

This clone showed up just once. This chain connects TRBV29-1 to TRBJ1-1; no definite D call. V lost 5 bases and J lost 8, with 18 bases in between. Germline V gene sequence: CDR1 SQVTM, CDR2 ANQGSEA. The length of the CDR3 is 13 residues. Written as DNA, the CDR3 is TGCAGCGTTCTTGAACCCAGCGGGGAAGAAGCTTTCTTT. This encodes CSVLEPSGEEAFF.

This clone was counted only a few times. J is TRBJ2-2 and V is TRBV7-9; D gene ambiguous. Germline V gene sequence: CDR1 SEHNR, CDR2 FQNEAQ (reference sequence). The CDR3 contains 13 residues. Trimming left V 2 bases short and J 4 bases short, with 5 bases between. CDR3 sequence (DNA): TGTGCCAGCAGCTTATCGAGCACCGGGGAGCTGTTTTTT. Protein product: CASSLSSTGELFF.

The chain recombines TRBV10-1 with TRBJ2-1, with a weak D call TRBD1 (6 bases). V was clipped by 0 bases and J by 0 bases, with 9 bases between them. The CDR3 is made up of 16 amino acids. The germline gives CDR1 WNHNN, CDR2 SYGVQD (reference sequence). In DNA form, the CDR3 reads TGCGCCAGCAGTGAGTCGATAGGGGGCTCCTACAATGAGCAGTTCTTC. This gives the protein CASSESIGGSYNEQFF.

This rearrangement joins TRBV9 to TRBJ1-1; D gene unclear. Germline V gene lookup returns CDR1 SGDLS and CDR2 YYNGEE. The CDR3 loop spans 14 amino acids. V shed 3 bases and J shed 1 base, with 10 bases lying between them. The CDR3 DNA is TGTGCCAGCAGCGAATTAAGACGGAACACTGAAGCTTTCTTT. Its translation is CASSELRRNTEAFF.

J is TRBJ2-5 and V is TRBV7-2, with TRBD2 identical over 8 bases. CDR3 length: 15 residues. Germline-derived CDR1 and CDR2 are SGHTA and FQGNSA. V shed 2 bases and J 5 bases; nucleotides not matched to a gene: 7. This CDR3 reads CASSLSGGLWETQYF. The CDR3 DNA follows: TGTGCCAGCAGCTTAAGCGGGGGCCTCTGGGAGACCCAGTACTTC.